This entry describes one T cell receptor (beta chain). The sample comes from a study of control samples from healthy donors and cancer patients. The germline CDR1 and CDR2 sequences are KGHDR and SFDVKD. The CDR3 runs to 20 residues. V lost 3 bases, J lost 0 bases, and 10 bases stayed unmatched. Generated by immunoSEQ multiplex PCR, the TCRdb table keeps only in-frame clones and is missing some. The sample consists of under 450,000 clones, about nine tenths of them appearing once. The genes are TRBV24-1 and TRBJ2-1; 13 bases fit TRBD2. The source of this sequence is a man aged 35-49 years with head and neck cancer. Sequences were obtained from PBMCs. CDR3 protein: CATSDGRLAGGFSSYNEQFF. The CDR3 coding sequence is TGTGCCACCAGTGATGGGAGACTAGCGGGGGGCTTCTCCTCCTACAATGAGCAGTTCTTC.